This entry concerns a single TCR beta chain. Its antigen is currently unknown. The entry originates in a study of T cells in Graves' hyperthyroidism and ophthalmopathy. What was amplified from RNA transcripts were TCR beta CDR3 regions. HTBI primers were employed in a first-round RT-PCR of the TCR CDR3. Via MiXCR, TCRdb re-called the multiplex PCR reads, giving one row per CDR3 protein. The sample holds roughly 180,000 distinct CDR3 sequences, 8% to 9.5% seen once. CDR1 is DFQATT, CDR2 SNEGSKA, per germline (reference sequence). With 5 bases clipped from V and 4 bases from J, the junction kept 10 bases outside the gene matches. This CDR3 has 15 residues. Study observations and caveats: Most clonotypes that expanded in the thyroid above 0.001 also showed up in blood.

The sample, blood from the first hyperthyroidism diagnosis, precedes any ophthalmopathy symptoms. PBMCs were obtained from 10 ml fresh peripheral blood. The source is a woman between 18 and 30 years old with Graves' hyperthyroidism that later progressed to Graves' ophthalmopathy. V gene TRBV20-1 combines with J gene TRBJ2-3; TRBD2 aligns across 9 bases. Sample: blood. The CDR3 region has the DNA TGCAGTGCTCAGGGGTTAGCGGGAGAATCAGATACGCAGTATTTT. Its translation: CSAQGLAGESDTQYF.